This entry is about one T cell receptor beta chain. As yet, its antigen is unknown. This entry is derived from a study of T cell repertoires in cytomegalovirus infection. Study at large: CMV epitopes used comprised recently identified HLA-C-restricted ones and well-studied HLA-B-restricted ones. General study results and limits: There were HLA-C-restricted CMV-specific TCR beta clonotypes dominating the ex vivo response.

One entry per CDR3 protein results from TCRdb running MiXCR on the reads. Of about 770,000 distinct CDR3 sequences listed, about 29% are singletons. Unmatched junction bases numbered 8, after V lost 1 base and J lost 7 bases. The CDR3 spans 15 residues. Germline V gene data show CDR1 as MGHRA and CDR2 as YSYEKL. This TCR was sampled from a human donor in good health (CMV status not recorded). Some clones in this sample may be carry-over from other donors' samples. This chain joins TRBV4-1 and TRBJ2-3, with TRBD1 matching over 7 bases. This sample comprised cultured CD8+ T cells from PBMCs, obtained from culture after CMV antigen stimulation. This CDR3 is CASSQGTGAPNTQYF. The CDR3 DNA reads as TGCGCCAGCAGCCAAGGAACAGGGGCTCCGAATACGCAGTATTTT.